This T cell receptor beta chain is drawn from a study of cytomegalovirus exposure and HLA in healthy donors. Primers included in the PCR were 60 Vbeta and 13 Jbeta primers. The data were produced by immunoSEQ multiplex PCR, yet TCRdb's version contains in-frame clones alone and is incomplete. Counted here are about 140,000 clones, around 84% occurring once; the ten biggest clones make up roughly 2.7%. Findings of the study overall: Sequencing likely generated an artifact that appeared as a cluster of highly shared sequence variants.

The CDR3 consists of 17 residues. Trimming took off 0 bases at V and 0 bases at J, with 12 bases between the two ends. The V gene's germline CDR1 is MGHRA and CDR2 YSYEKL. Details on this clone: The antigen is not known.

The V gene is TRBV4-1, the J gene TRBJ2-1, with D hard to call. This sequence was found in a boy younger than 10 in good health and CMV-seronegative. Source material: PBMCs. The CDR3 DNA reads TGCGCCAGCAGCCAAGACGTTGCGCGAAGCTCCTACAATGAGCAGTTCTTC. Amino acid sequence: CASSQDVARSSYNEQFF.